The rows below give T cell receptor beta chains drawn from one sample of a study of CD8 T cells in ankylosing spondylitis. MiXCR was run by TCRdb on the 5' RACE reads, yielding one entry per CDR3 protein. The sample records some 250,000 distinct CDR3 sequences, about 9.1% being singletons. The sequenced sample was blood, either unsorted or a sorted T cell fraction (not recorded which). All receptors come from a male donor with ankylosing spondylitis or in good health (not recorded which). Both conserved end residues are part of each CDR3. D genes are given only for firm matches. Not all rows give a size; the values are once, few, many and, for expanded clones, a class.

>TRBJ2-2|many|TRBV6-4|TRBD1
CASSTGGDTGELFF
TGTGCCAGCAGTACAGGGGGCGATACCGGGGAGCTGTTTTTT
>TRBJ2-3|few|TRBV7-2|TRBD2
CASSPLKGRGYTDTQYF
TGTGCCAGCAGCCCGCTGAAGGGGCGGGGGTACACAGATACGCAGTATTTT
>TRBJ2-7|-|TRBV20-1|-
CSARKPTGFLYEQYF
TGCAGTGCTCGAAAGCCGACAGGATTCCTCTACGAGCAGTACTTC
>TRBJ2-1|many|TRBV6-2/TRBV6-3|-
CASTLDIYNEQFF
TGTGCCAGCACTCTGGACATATACAATGAGCAGTTCTTC
>TRBJ2-1|many|TRBV20-1|-
CSASLRDSRRMNEQFF
TGCAGTGCTAGCCTCCGGGACTCCCGGCGAATGAATGAGCAGTTCTTC
>TRBJ2-4|few|TRBV6-2/TRBV6-3|-
CASSYGRRGGNIQYF
TGTGCCAGCAGTTATGGTCGTCGAGGGGGAAACATTCAGTACTTC
>TRBJ2-7|many|TRBV3-1|-
CASSLWGDVYEQYF
TGTGCCAGCAGCCTCTGGGGTGACGTCTACGAGCAGTACTTC
>TRBJ2-1|many|TRBV2|TRBD2
CASSSGGNEQFF
TGTGCCAGCAGTAGCGGGGGCAATGAGCAGTTCTTC
>TRBJ2-1|few|TRBV5-1|-
CATRKGSSSYNEQFF
TGCGCCACGCGGAAGGGGTCGAGCTCCTACAATGAGCAGTTCTTC
>TRBJ2-1|-|TRBV20-1|TRBD2
CSARTPGTSGYNEQFF
TGCAGTGCTAGGACCCCCGGGACTAGCGGATACAATGAGCAGTTCTTC
>TRBJ1-2|few|TRBV7-3|-
CASSLTAQGGSYGYTF
TGTGCCAGCAGCTTAACGGCGCAAGGAGGATCCTATGGCTACACCTTC
>TRBJ2-1|many|TRBV5-1|-
CASSLTPGDEQFF
TGCGCCAGCAGCTTAACCCCAGGCGATGAGCAGTTCTTC
>TRBJ2-2|few|TRBV12-3/TRBV12-4|TRBD1
CASSSNRGPPGELFF
TGTGCCAGCAGTTCGAACAGGGGTCCTCCCGGGGAGCTGTTTTTT
>TRBJ2-1|many|TRBV4-1|-
CASSQGPGSNYNEQFF
TGCGCCAGCAGCCAAGGCCCCGGATCTAATTACAATGAGCAGTTCTTC
>TRBJ2-4|many|TRBV4-3|-
CASSQDRANIQYF
TGCGCCAGCAGCCAAGATAGGGCTAACATTCAGTACTTC
>TRBJ2-2|many|TRBV7-2|-
CASSPRSGELFF
TGTGCCAGCAGCCCCCGGTCCGGGGAGCTGTTTTTT
>TRBJ2-7|few|TRBV5-6|-
CASNFGDKAPYEQYF
TGTGCCAGCAACTTCGGGGACAAGGCCCCCTACGAGCAGTACTTC
>TRBJ1-2|many|TRBV5-1|-
CASSLEGLSGYTF
TGCGCCAGCAGCTTGGAGGGACTATCTGGCTACACCTTC
>TRBJ1-1|many|TRBV29-1|-
CSGEQGTTEAFF
TGCAGCGGGGAACAGGGTACCACTGAAGCTTTCTTT
>TRBJ1-6|few|TRBV7-2|-
CASSFHSDNSPLHF
TGTGCCAGCAGCTTTCACAGTGATAATTCACCCCTCCACTTT
>TRBJ2-6|many|TRBV12-3/TRBV12-4|-
CASSPEPGANVLTF
TGTGCCAGCAGTCCAGAGCCTGGGGCCAACGTCCTGACTTTC
>TRBJ2-7|many|TRBV5-1|TRBD1
CASSTGTGGYEQYF
TGCGCCAGCAGCACCGGGACAGGGGGCTACGAGCAGTACTTC
>TRBJ2-3|-|TRBV29-1|TRBD2
CSFAKRGGGTDTQYF
TGCAGCTTTGCAAAACGGGGCGGGGGGACAGATACGCAGTATTTT
>TRBJ1-2|few|TRBV15|-
CATSRVSGLNYGYTF
TGTGCCACCAGCAGAGTTTCAGGGCTCAACTATGGCTACACCTTC
>TRBJ1-2|many|TRBV20-1|-
CSTVEGANYGYTF
TGCAGTACAGTTGAGGGGGCTAACTATGGCTACACCTTC
>TRBJ2-1|many|TRBV20-1|-
CSAKWLGSEQFF
TGCAGTGCTAAGTGGCTTGGCTCTGAGCAGTTCTTC